This is a list of T cell receptor beta chains from one sample in a study of response to subunit inactivated influenza vaccine. Each CDR3 protein gets one entry after TCRdb re-called the RT-PCR reads with MiXCR. This sample has roughly 650,000 distinct CDR3 sequences, with approximately 14% found just once. The specimen was PBMCs from blood, collected 11 to 12 days after vaccination. Receptors originate from a man aged 45-60 years who received an inactivated influenza vaccine. CDR3s include the opening cysteine and the closing phenylalanine or tryptophan. The D gene is left open where the match is weak. Clone sizes are given selectively: once, few, many, or a class where the clone is expanded.

j_call: TRBJ2-2
v_call: TRBV7-2
d_call: -
clone_size: few
cdr3_aa: CASSLWSGAENTGELFF
cdr3_nt: TGTGCCAGCAGCTTATGGTCCGGGGCCGAGAACACCGGGGAGCTGTTTTTT

j_call: TRBJ2-2
v_call: TRBV5-8
d_call: -
clone_size: -
cdr3_aa: CASSPYQSYRNTGELFF
cdr3_nt: TGTGCCAGCAGCCCCTATCAAAGTTACCGGAACACCGGGGAGCTGTTTTTT

j_call: TRBJ2-7
v_call: TRBV29-1
d_call: TRBD1
clone_size: -
cdr3_aa: CSVSTGQGSEQYF
cdr3_nt: TGCAGCGTTTCAACGGGACAGGGATCCGAGCAGTACTTC

j_call: TRBJ2-1
v_call: TRBV7-9
d_call: -
clone_size: -
cdr3_aa: CASSRLRFSSYNEQFF
cdr3_nt: TGTGCCAGCAGCCGCCTTCGGTTCAGCTCCTACAATGAGCAGTTCTTC

j_call: TRBJ2-1
v_call: TRBV20-1
d_call: -
clone_size: -
cdr3_aa: CSARDGQRSYNEQFF
cdr3_nt: TGCAGTGCTAGAGATGGCCAGCGATCCTACAATGAGCAGTTCTTC

j_call: TRBJ1-6
v_call: TRBV5-1
d_call: -
clone_size: few
cdr3_aa: CASSLEGPVSYNSPLHF
cdr3_nt: TGCGCCAGCAGCTTGGAGGGACCTGTCTCCTATAATTCACCCCTCCACTTT

j_call: TRBJ2-5
v_call: TRBV5-1
d_call: -
clone_size: -
cdr3_aa: CASSLVANQETQYF
cdr3_nt: TGCGCCAGCAGCTTGGTGGCTAACCAAGAGACCCAGTACTTC

j_call: TRBJ2-2
v_call: TRBV18
d_call: -
clone_size: -
cdr3_aa: CASSPGAGKSNTGELFF
cdr3_nt: TGTGCCAGCTCACCAGGGGCCGGGAAGTCGAACACCGGGGAGCTGTTTTTT

j_call: TRBJ2-2
v_call: TRBV27
d_call: -
clone_size: many
cdr3_aa: CASSLSTGELFF
cdr3_nt: TGTGCCAGCAGCTTATCCACCGGGGAGCTGTTTTTT

j_call: TRBJ1-6
v_call: TRBV12-3/TRBV12-4
d_call: -
clone_size: -
cdr3_aa: CASSLGTGLSSPLHF
cdr3_nt: TGTGCCAGCAGTTTGGGCACAGGGTTATCTTCACCCCTCCACTTT

j_call: TRBJ2-7
v_call: TRBV5-1
d_call: TRBD2
clone_size: once
cdr3_aa: CASSPSGTKLAGGGEQYF
cdr3_nt: TGCGCCAGCAGCCCGAGCGGGACCAAACTAGCGGGGGGCGGCGAGCAGTACTTC

j_call: TRBJ2-3
v_call: TRBV29-1
d_call: -
clone_size: -
cdr3_aa: CSAEKTATSTDTQYF
cdr3_nt: TGCAGCGCAGAAAAGACAGCCACTAGCACAGATACGCAGTATTTT

j_call: TRBJ2-5
v_call: TRBV5-1
d_call: TRBD2
clone_size: few
cdr3_aa: CASSFTGTPGLAGVAQETQYF
cdr3_nt: TGCGCCAGCAGCTTCACGGGTACCCCGGGACTAGCGGGAGTTGCTCAAGAGACCCAGTACTTC

j_call: TRBJ2-4
v_call: TRBV7-9
d_call: TRBD2
clone_size: many
cdr3_aa: CASSLIGEGNIQYF
cdr3_nt: TGTGCCAGCAGCTTAATAGGGGAGGGAAACATTCAGTACTTC

j_call: TRBJ2-1
v_call: TRBV7-3
d_call: TRBD2
clone_size: -
cdr3_aa: CASSLWASGSNEQFF
cdr3_nt: TGTGCCAGCAGCTTATGGGCTAGCGGGAGCAATGAGCAGTTCTTC

j_call: TRBJ1-1
v_call: TRBV7-3
d_call: TRBD1
clone_size: -
cdr3_aa: CASSGTGPYTEVFF
cdr3_nt: TGTGCCAGCAGTGGGACAGGGCCCTACACTGAAGTTTTCTTT